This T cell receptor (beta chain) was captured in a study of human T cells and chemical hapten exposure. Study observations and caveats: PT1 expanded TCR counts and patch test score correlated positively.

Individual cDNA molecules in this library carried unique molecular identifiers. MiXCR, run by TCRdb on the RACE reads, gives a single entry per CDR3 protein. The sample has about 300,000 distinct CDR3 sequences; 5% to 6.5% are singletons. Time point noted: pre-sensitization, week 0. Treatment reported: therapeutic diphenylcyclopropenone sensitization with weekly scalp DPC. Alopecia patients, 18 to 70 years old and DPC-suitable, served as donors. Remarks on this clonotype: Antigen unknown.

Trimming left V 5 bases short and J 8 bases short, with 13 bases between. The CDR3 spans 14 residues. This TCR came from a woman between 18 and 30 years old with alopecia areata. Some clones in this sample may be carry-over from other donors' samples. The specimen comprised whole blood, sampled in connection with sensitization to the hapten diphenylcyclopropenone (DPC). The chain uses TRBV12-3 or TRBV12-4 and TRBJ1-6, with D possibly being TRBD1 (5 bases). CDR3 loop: CASSTRGLYSPLHF. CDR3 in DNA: TGTGCCAGCAGTACACGGGGACTATATTCACCCCTCCACTTT.